One sample yielded the 7 T cell receptor beta chains listed below, sequenced in a study of shared clonotypes between healthy human individuals. Only in-frame clones appear in the TCRdb table, and some are missing; sequencing was by immunoSEQ multiplex PCR. The table includes roughly 1 million clones, roughly 74% detected once. Sequenced sample: memory CD4+ T cells from PBMCs. Subset indicated: CD45RA-negative fraction. The origin of the receptors is a man aged 18 to 30 in good health. Some clones in this sample may be carry-over from other donors' samples.

The genes are TRBV29-1 and TRBJ2-1, with D tentatively TRBD2 (6 bases). Germline CDR1 SQVTM, CDR2 ANQGSEA. The CDR3 contains 11 residues. Trimming shortened V by 2 bases and J by 11 bases, and 10 bases separated the two germline ends. CDR3 in DNA: TGCAGCGTTGAACGGGCGGGAAAGCAGTTCTTC. This translates into CSVERAGKQFF.

The chain links TRBV28 to TRBJ1-2; 9 bases line up with TRBD1. V lost 5 bases and J lost 9; bases outside the gene matches: 10. This CDR3 comprises 14 residues. From germline, CDR1 is MDHEN and CDR2 SYDVKM. The CDR3 sequence is CASSTRTGARRYTF. The CDR3 nucleotides read TGTGCCAGCAGTACAAGGACAGGGGCTCGGCGCTACACCTTC.

This clone was recorded once. This chain connects TRBV18 to TRBJ1-3; TRBD1 agrees at 12 bases. Germline V gene lookup returns CDR1 KGHSH and CDR2 LQKENI. V dropped 5 bases and J dropped 3; count of bases not matched to a gene: 11. This CDR3 has 18 amino acids. The CDR3 DNA sequence: TGTGCCAGCTCATCTCAACCGGGACAGGGGGCGAGTGGAAACACCATATATTTT. Translating gives CASSSQPGQGASGNTIYF.

The chain couples TRBV28 to TRBJ1-2; D might be TRBD1 (5 bases). The CDR3 has 12 amino acids. Germline-derived CDR1 and CDR2 are MDHEN and SYDVKM. V was pared by 6 bases and J by 4 bases, with 9 bases between. The CDR3 nucleotides read TGTGCCAGCAGGTCAGGGCGCTATGGCTACACCTTC. It codes for CASRSGRYGYTF.

This sequence joins TRBV7-8 and TRBJ1-1; D unclear. The V end lost 2 bases, the J end lost 2 bases, and 15 bases lay between the germline ends. This CDR3 is 16 amino acids long. Germline values: CDR1 SGHVS, CDR2 FQNEAQ. In nucleotides, the CDR3 is TGTGCCAGCAGCTTAAGTCCCGCGACTGGTAACACTGAAGCTTTCTTT. Residues: CASSLSPATGNTEAFF.

Regarding this clone: A single base separates this from a much larger clone, so it may be a read error. The chain uses TRBV5-4 and TRBJ1-1; no definite D call. The CDR3 spans 11 residues. Germline values: CDR1 SGHNT, CDR2 YYREEE (reference sequence). Trimming cost V 0 bases and J 5 bases, with 2 bases left between them. CDR3 region: CASSLETEAFF. Written as DNA, the CDR3 is TGTGCCAGCAGCTTGGAGACTGAAGCTTTCTTT.

This chain connects TRBV28 to TRBJ2-7; D is perhaps TRBD2 (5 bases). Germline V gives CDR1 MDHEN, CDR2 SYDVKM. CDR3 length: 14 amino acids. V shed 5 bases and J shed 0 bases, with 11 bases lying between them. CDR3 sequence: CASSPAGSSYEQYF. The CDR3 DNA follows: TGTGCCAGCAGTCCAGCTGGGAGCTCCTACGAGCAGTACTTC.